This TCR beta chain was retrieved from a study of PD-1 blockade in classical Hodgkin lymphoma. Study information: Patients were dosed intravenously with nivolumab at 3 mg/kg every 2 weeks. General study findings and limits: As was reported, newly diagnosed patients showed lower baseline TCR diversity than healthy donors did. Complete responders started with a diversity level that resembled newly diagnosed patients at baseline. Sources of repertoire differences remain undefined, possibly disease activity or prior therapy.

Described time point: cycle 4 day 1 (C4D1), after six to seven weeks of nivolumab. Each patient relapsed following autologous stem cell transplantation, and prior brentuximab vedotin exposure differed. The ends were cut back, 6 bases at V and 8 bases at J, with 15 bases in the middle. The CDR3 runs 13 residues. Germline assignment: CDR1 SNHLY and CDR2 FYNNEI. Only in-frame clones appear in the TCRdb table, and some are missing; sequencing was by immunoSEQ multiplex PCR. This table has about 64,000 clones, around 94% appearing once. A note on this clone: The antigen remains undetermined.

The sequencing used peripheral blood mononuclear cells (PBMCs), collected before the fourth cycle of nivolumab. The sequence came from a human donor with classical Hodgkin lymphoma. J is TRBJ2-3 and V is TRBV2; D is unclear. The DNA of the CDR3 is TGTGCCAGCAGCACCTCCCCCCCCGGTACGCAGTATTTT. Its translation is CASSTSPPGTQYF.